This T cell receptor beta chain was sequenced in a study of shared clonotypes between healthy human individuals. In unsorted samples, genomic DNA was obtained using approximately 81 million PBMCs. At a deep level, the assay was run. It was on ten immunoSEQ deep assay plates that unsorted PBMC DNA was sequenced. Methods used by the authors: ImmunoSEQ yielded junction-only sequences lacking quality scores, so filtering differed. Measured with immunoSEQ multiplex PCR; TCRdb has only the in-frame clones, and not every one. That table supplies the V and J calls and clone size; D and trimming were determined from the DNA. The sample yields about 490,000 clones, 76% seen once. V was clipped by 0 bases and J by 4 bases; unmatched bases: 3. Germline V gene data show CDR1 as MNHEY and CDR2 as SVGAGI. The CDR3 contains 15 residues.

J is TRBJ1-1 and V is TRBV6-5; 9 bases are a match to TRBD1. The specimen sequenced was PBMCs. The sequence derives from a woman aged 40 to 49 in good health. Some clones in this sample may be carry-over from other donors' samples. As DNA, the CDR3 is TGTGCCAGCAGTTACTCCGTGGACAGGGGCACTGAAGCTTTCTTT. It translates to CASSYSVDRGTEAFF.